This entry features one T cell receptor (beta chain) sequence. Clinical history as reported by participants underpinned cohort assignment. This specimen belongs to a study of blood T cell repertoires in COVID-19. V was cut by 4 bases and J by 5 bases, with 15 bases left in between. The CDR3 has 15 residues. CDR1 is SGHNT and CDR2 is YYREEE in the germline V gene (reference sequence). The method was immunoSEQ multiplex PCR; TCRdb's version includes in-frame clones alone and lacks a portion of them. The profile shows some 150,000 clones, approximately 87% of them singletons. Sequencing used PBMCs or T cells enriched from blood (not recorded which). The chain has TRBV5-4 and TRBJ2-2, with D possibly being TRBD1 (5 bases). This clonotype was sampled from a woman aged 25 to 39 with acute COVID-19. In DNA form, the CDR3 reads TGTGCCAGCAGCCCGACTGGGGCTATTACCGGGGAGCTGTTTTTT. Amino acids: CASSPTGAITGELFF.